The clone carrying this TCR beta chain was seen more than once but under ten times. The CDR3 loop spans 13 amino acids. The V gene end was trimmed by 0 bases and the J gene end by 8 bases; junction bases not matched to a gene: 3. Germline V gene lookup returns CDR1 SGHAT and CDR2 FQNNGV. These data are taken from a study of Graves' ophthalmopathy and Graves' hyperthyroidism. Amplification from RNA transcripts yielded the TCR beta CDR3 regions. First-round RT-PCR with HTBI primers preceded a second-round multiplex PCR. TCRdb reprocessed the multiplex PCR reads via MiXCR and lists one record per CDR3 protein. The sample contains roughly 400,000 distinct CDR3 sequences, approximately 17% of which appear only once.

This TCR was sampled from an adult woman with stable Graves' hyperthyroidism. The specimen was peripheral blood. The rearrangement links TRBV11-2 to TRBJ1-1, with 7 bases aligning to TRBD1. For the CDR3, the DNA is TGTGCCAGCAGCTTAGAGACAGGGAGGGAAGCTTTCTTT. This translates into CASSLETGREAFF. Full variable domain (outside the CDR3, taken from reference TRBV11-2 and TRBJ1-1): EAGVAQSPRYKIIEKRQSVAFWCNPISGHATLYWYQQILGQGPKLLIQFQNNGVVDDSQLPKDRFSAERLKGVDSTLKIQPAKLEDSAVYLCASSLETGREAFFGQGTRLTVV.